Listed below are T cell receptor beta chains from one sample, sequenced in a study of cytomegalovirus exposure and HLA in healthy donors. The assay was immunoSEQ multiplex PCR, and TCRdb's table has in-frame clones only and misses some. The sample contains nearly 200,000 clones, under 90% of which appear only once. Input material: PBMCs. These receptors all stem from a boy younger than 10 in good health and CMV-seronegative. Both conserved end residues are part of each CDR3. A D gene is named only where the DNA matches it firmly. Not every row has a clone size; where given, it reads once, few, many or a size class.

V	size	D	length	J	DNA	CDR3
TRBV4-3	-	-	14	TRBJ2-7	TGCGCCAGCAGCCAGGACAGACGGAGCTACGAGCAGTACTTC	CASSQDRRSYEQYF
TRBV6-6	-	-	12	TRBJ1-5	TGTGCCACGCAGGGTAATGGTAAGCCCCAGCATTTT	CATQGNGKPQHF
TRBV7-8	-	TRBD1	16	TRBJ2-1	TGTGCCAGCAGCTTAGCGCGGACAGGGGAGGGTAATGAGCAGTTCTTC	CASSLARTGEGNEQFF
TRBV9	-	-	13	TRBJ2-3	TGTGCCAGCAGGTTAATAATCACAGATACGCAGTATTTT	CASRLIITDTQYF
TRBV5-1	-	TRBD2	13	TRBJ2-7	TGCGCCAGCAGCTTGACTAGCGGGGAGCCCCCGTACTTC	CASSLTSGEPPYF
TRBV5-4	-	-	13	TRBJ2-1	TGTGCCAGCTACCCCCAACAGGGTAATGAGCAGTTCTTC	CASYPQQGNEQFF
TRBV5-1	once	-	15	TRBJ1-4	TGCGCCAGCAGCTTGGTTGGGGCGCCTAATGAAAAACTGTTTTTT	CASSLVGAPNEKLFF
TRBV19	once	-	14	TRBJ2-3	TGTGCCAGTAGTATAAGGGACATTCAAGATACGCAGTATTTT	CASSIRDIQDTQYF
TRBV6-5	-	-	12	TRBJ1-2	TGTGCCAGCAGCACGTTGAGGGATGGCTACACCTTC	CASSTLRDGYTF
TRBV27	-	-	12	TRBJ1-5	TGTGCCAGTGCGACAGCGAATCAGCCCCAGCATTTT	CASATANQPQHF